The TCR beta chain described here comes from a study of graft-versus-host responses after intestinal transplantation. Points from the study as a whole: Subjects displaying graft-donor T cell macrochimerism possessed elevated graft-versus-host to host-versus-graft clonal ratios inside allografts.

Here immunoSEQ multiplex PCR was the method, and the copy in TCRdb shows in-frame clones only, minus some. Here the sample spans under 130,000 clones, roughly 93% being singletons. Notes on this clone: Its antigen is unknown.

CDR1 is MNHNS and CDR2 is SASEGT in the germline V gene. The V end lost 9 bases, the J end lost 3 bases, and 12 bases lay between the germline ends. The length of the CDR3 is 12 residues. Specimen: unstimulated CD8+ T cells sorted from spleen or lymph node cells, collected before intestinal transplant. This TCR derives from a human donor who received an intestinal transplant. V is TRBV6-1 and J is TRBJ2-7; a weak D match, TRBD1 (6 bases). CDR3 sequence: CASMTGFYEQYF. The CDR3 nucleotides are TGTGCCAGTATGACAGGTTTCTACGAGCAGTACTTC.